This T cell receptor (beta chain) was found in a study of T cell responses to AZD1222 COVID-19 vaccine (dated by TCRdb to the early 2020s). About the study as a whole: AZD1222 recipients given second doses at about 4 weeks or at about 12 weeks were pooled, since spike-specific TCR depth and breadth were not found to differ between the two schedules. A total of approximately 240 trial participants underwent TCR sequencing, of whom about 210 received two doses of AZD1222 and about 26 received two doses of the MenACWY control vaccine. Trial participants were enrolled by age into subgroups of 18-55, 56-69 and 70-plus years, and about 150, 27 and 61 TCR-sequenced participants, respectively, were included in these subgroups. Broader findings and caveats from the paper: Participants were mostly white British and included more females than males, and it was suggested by the authors that clonal diversity may have been underestimated. Conclusions about previously exposed vaccinees were limited because only six AZD1222 recipients were SARS-CoV-2 seropositive at baseline. Vaccine-associated CD4 TCRs spanned the whole spike protein, with dominant responses in regions 160-218 and 743-854. A significant rise in spike-specific TCR breadth and depth was observed after two AZD1222 doses relative to day 0 and relative to MenACWY recipients. Reportedly, almost half of the unique spike-specific TCRs recognized epitopes lying outside the regions that are mutated in the B.1.351 and B.1.1.7 variants. Because no day 14 peak-response samples were available, the repertoires could be characterized only after the peak T cell response. In the small 56-69-year group, the increase in depth fell short of significance, most likely because of low power.

There are 16 amino acids in the CDR3, from cysteine to phenylalanine inclusive. Just the 48-base CDR3 DNA is kept, in frame starting at base 1. The time point label corresponds to: baseline before first vaccination. The vaccinee samples were drawn from two UK trials, COV001 and COV002, one of which was a single-blind randomized controlled phase 2/3 trial testing AZD1222 (ChAdOx1 nCoV-19) in healthy adults. For TCRbeta chain sequencing, PBMC samples from trial participants were taken at day 0 and at day 28 after the second dose. The CDR3 regions of human TCRbeta chains were analyzed by immunosequencing. On the authors' methods: TCRs in the repertoires were compared against a reference library of SARS-CoV-2-specific TCRs that had been generated with the MIRA antigen-specificity platform. Breadth meant the fraction of unique TCRs that were SARS-CoV-2-associated, whereas depth meant the fraction of total T cells that were SARS-CoV-2-associated. Using the MIRA data, each spike-specific TCR was mapped to the spike region that the TCR reacts to and placed in a CD4 or CD8 class. Log10-transformed breadth and depth values were compared by one-way ANOVA with Sidak's multiple comparisons tests. Sourced from immuneACCESS, this table was stored by TCRdb with only in-frame sequences that have V and J called. A share of the clones is absent; for the studies checked, an unresolved V gene accounts for under half, and the remainder has no known explanation. That table furnishes V, J and clone size, whereas the DNA furnished D and trimming. Here the sample has 75,000 to 90,000 clones; 60% to 80% occur a single time. The ten biggest clones cover roughly 21% of the sample.

As concerns this clone: Its specific antigen is unknown. Per-base quality was not reported, and no clone a single base away is much larger than it.

The sample here was peripheral blood, taken on day 0 of AZD1222 vaccination. This TCR came from an adult in good health. The sequence is built from TRBV21-1 and TRBJ1-5; TRBD1 is taken as the D call from the table, unchecked against the DNA. TRBV21-1 is designated a pseudogene. CDR3 reads: CASSKVGQGFNQPQHF. The nucleotides are TGTGCCAGCAGCAAAGTTGGGCAGGGCTTTAATCAGCCCCAGCATTTT.